Below, 28 T cell receptor beta chains from the same sample are listed, as sequenced in a study of T cells in tuberculosis. The table came from immunoSEQ multiplex PCR; TCRdb's copy has only in-frame clones and leaves some out. There are around 60,000 clones in the sample; approximately 81% occur only once, and more than 10% lies in the top ten. Thawed, overnight-rested PBMC were stained with GMM-loaded CD1B tetramer, viability dye and anti-CD3, then sorted. CD1B tetramers were loaded with Rhodococcus equi-derived C32 glucose monomycolate. Sequencing was performed on CD1b-GMM tetramer-negative cells sorted from PBMCs. The source is an adult woman with latent tuberculosis.

CDR3 amino acids: CASSPGQGPLYGYTF. The CDR3 region has the DNA TGCGCCAGCAGCCCAGGACAGGGTCCCCTCTATGGCTACACCTTC. This rearrangement joins TRBV4-3 to TRBJ1-2, with 8 bases lining up with TRBD1. Germline CDR1 and CDR2: LGHNA and YSLEER. J lost 4 bases, V lost 4 bases, and 8 bases had no gene match. The CDR3 loop spans 15 amino acids.

Of note for this clone: In the same sample, other DNA sequences code for this CDR3. The chain recombines TRBV7-9 with TRBJ1-2, with D possibly matching TRBD1 (5 bases). This CDR3 comprises 14 residues. V shed 5 bases and J shed 3 bases, with 13 bases lying between them. Germline loops: CDR1 SEHNR, CDR2 FQNEAQ (reference sequence). The chain's CDR3 is CASSPAGGDYGYTF. CDR3 DNA sequence: TGTGCCAGCAGCCCCGCGGGGGGGGACTATGGCTACACCTTC.

The chain carries TRBV27 and TRBJ2-2; tentative D call: TRBD2 (5 bases). This CDR3 has 13 residues. V lost 0 bases, J lost 8 bases, and 7 bases lay in between. Germline V gene sequence: CDR1 MNHEY, CDR2 SMNVEV (reference sequence). CDR3 DNA: TGTGCCAGCAGTTTATCGAGGACTGGGGAGCTGTTTTTT. The encoded protein is CASSLSRTGELFF.

V usage is TRBV5-1 and J usage is TRBJ2-3; D possibly corresponds to TRBD1 (5 bases). Looked up from germline, CDR1 is SGHRS and CDR2 is YFSETQ. This CDR3 is 14 amino acids long. Between the trimmed V and J ends, which lost 0 bases and 5 bases, there was a span of 10 bases. The CDR3 sequence: CASSLDRREDTQYF. The DNA for the CDR3 is TGCGCCAGCAGCTTGGATCGCAGGGAAGATACGCAGTATTTT.

The chain employs TRBV6-1 and TRBJ1-5, with a weak D call TRBD1 (5 bases). This CDR3 region has 14 residues. Trimming stripped 6 bases from V and 3 bases from J, with 12 bases between. Germline V gene data show CDR1 as MNHNS and CDR2 as SASEGT. The CDR3 protein is CASSYDSLNQPQHF. The CDR3 nucleotides read TGTGCCAGCAGCTACGACAGCCTCAATCAGCCCCAGCATTTT.

In its sample, this clone was seen a few times. This chain connects TRBV7-9 to TRBJ1-2, with D possibly being TRBD1 (5 bases). Trimming took 5 bases from V and 7 from J, leaving 17 bases between them. The germline V gene has CDR1 SEHNR and CDR2 FQNEAQ (reference sequence). This CDR3 is built from 14 residues. CDR3: CASSLRESRVGYTF. CDR3 coding DNA: TGTGCCAGCAGCCTAAGAGAGAGCAGGGTTGGCTACACCTTC.

The rearrangement uses TRBV7-2 and TRBJ2-5; TRBD2 matches 8 bases. Germline CDR1 SGHTA, CDR2 FQGNSA. The CDR3 sequence is 16 residues long. The V and J ends lost 7 bases and 2 bases, in that order; junction bases with no gene match: 12. The CDR3: CASTPRERGGQETQYF. The CDR3, as DNA: TGTGCCAGCACTCCCAGAGAACGGGGGGGGCAAGAGACCCAGTACTTC.

The CDR3 coding sequence is TGTGCCAGCAGGAAAGCCGCGTATCAGCCCCAGCATTTT. Encoded protein: CASRKAAYQPQHF. V usage is TRBV7-4 and J usage is TRBJ1-5; unclear D gene. This CDR3 contains 13 residues. Germline V gene lookup returns CDR1 SGHVT and CDR2 SQSDAQ. Trimming removed 6 bases at V and 5 bases at J, with 11 bases between.

This sequence joins TRBV25-1 and TRBJ2-3; 8 bases line up with TRBD1. The CDR3 contains 14 residues. Looked up from germline, CDR1 is MGHDK and CDR2 is SYGVNS. Trimming removed 7 bases from V and 4 bases from J; junction bases left unmatched: 7. CDR3 loop: CASTKGQVADTQYF. The CDR3 nucleotides read TGTGCCAGCACCAAGGGACAGGTTGCAGATACGCAGTATTTT. Combining the CDR3 with reference TRBV25-1 and TRBJ2-3 gives the whole variable domain EADIYQTPRYLVIGTGKKITLECSQTMGHDKMYWYQQDPGMELHLIHYSYGVNSTEKGDLSSESTVSRIRTEHFPLTLESARPSHTSQYLCASTKGQVADTQYFGPGTRLTVL.

There are a few counts of this clone. The V gene is TRBV5-1, the J gene TRBJ1-3; D perhaps matches TRBD1 (6 bases). The CDR3 has 16 residues. Germline CDR1 and CDR2: SGHRS and YFSETQ. Trimming stripped 4 bases from V and 0 bases from J, with 14 bases between. In nucleotides, the CDR3 is TGCGCCAGCAGCCCCCAGGGGAGACTCTCTGGAAACACCATATATTTT. Its protein product is CASSPQGRLSGNTIYF.

V is TRBV11-3 and J is TRBJ1-4; 8 bases match TRBD1. Germline values: CDR1 SGHNT, CDR2 YENEEA. This CDR3 has 14 amino acids. V dropped 3 bases and J dropped 8; count of bases not matched to a gene: 5. The CDR3 nucleotides are TGTGCCAGCAGCTTGGACAGGGCAGGGGAAAAACTGTTTTTT. Its protein is CASSLDRAGEKLFF.

This chain links TRBV6-1 with TRBJ2-7; D is ambiguous. Trimming took 4 bases from V and 1 from J, leaving 8 bases between them. Germline CDR1 reads MNHNS; CDR2 reads SASEGT. This CDR3 has 13 residues. The CDR3 DNA is TGTGCCAGCAGTGGCACAGTTTCCTACGAGCAGTACTTC. Encoded protein: CASSGTVSYEQYF.

In this sample, this clone turned up a few times. V is TRBV5-1 and J is TRBJ2-7; 12 bases map to TRBD2. CDR1 SGHRS and CDR2 YFSETQ come from the germline V gene. This CDR3 contains 14 residues. J gave up 3 bases and V 3 bases, and 1 base lay outside the gene matches. The CDR3 is CASSSSGGVYEQYF. The CDR3 coding sequence is TGCGCCAGCAGCTCTAGCGGGGGGGTCTACGAGCAGTACTTC.

The chain uses TRBV27 and TRBJ2-1; D remains unclear. The germline V and J ends were trimmed by 3 bases and 8 bases, with 17 bases remaining between them. Germline V gene data show CDR1 as MNHEY and CDR2 as SMNVEV (reference sequence). This CDR3 contains 15 residues. In DNA, the CDR3 is TGTGCCAGCAGTTTGAAGGCGACAATCGACCATGAGCAGTTCTTC. Its translation: CASSLKATIDHEQFF.

This clone is medium-sized by share. This chain uses TRBV2 with TRBJ1-3; a weak D match, TRBD1 (6 bases). The CDR3 covers 15 residues. The V gene lost 9 bases and the J gene lost 4 bases, with 19 bases spanning the gap. Germline V gene sequence: CDR1 SNHLY, CDR2 FYNNEI. The CDR3 coding sequence is TGTGCCAGTGAGGCTAGGGGGTCGACCGGAAACACCATATATTTT. The encoded protein is CASEARGSTGNTIYF. Full variable domain (remainder filled in from reference TRBV2 and TRBJ1-3): EPEVTQTPSHQVTQMGQEVILRCVPISNHLYFYWYRQILGQKVEFLVSFYNNEISEKSEIFDDQFSVERPDGSNFTLKIRSTKLEDSAMYFCASEARGSTGNTIYFGEGSWLTVV.

The rearrangement links TRBV30 to TRBJ2-1; 11 positions match TRBD2. The germline gives CDR1 GTSNPN, CDR2 SVGIG (reference sequence). The CDR3 contains 16 residues. Trimming removed 2 bases from V and 9 bases from J; junction bases left unmatched: 12. CDR3 loop: CAWSKYLSGGDSEQFF. The DNA of the CDR3 is TGTGCCTGGAGTAAATACCTTAGCGGGGGGGATTCTGAGCAGTTCTTC. The variable domain in full, with the rest retrieved from reference TRBV30 and TRBJ2-1, is SQTIHQWPATLVQPVGSPLSLECTVEGTSNPNLYWYRQAAGRGLQLLFYSVGIGQISSEVPQNLSASRPQDRQFILSSKKLLLSDSGFYLCAWSKYLSGGDSEQFFGPGTRLTVL.

The CDR3 protein is CASSSDNSYEQYF. The CDR3 DNA reads TGTGCCAGCAGTTCGGACAACTCCTACGAGCAGTACTTC. The chain couples TRBV28 to TRBJ2-7, with D tentatively TRBD1 (5 bases). Trimming pared 4 bases from V and 0 bases from J, leaving 7 bases between. The germline V gene has CDR1 MDHEN and CDR2 SYDVKM. The CDR3 has 13 residues. The full variable domain, with the rest looked up from reference TRBV28 and TRBJ2-7, is DVKVTQSSRYLVKRTGEKVFLECVQDMDHENMFWYRQDPGLGLRLIYFSYDVKMKEKGDIPEGYSVSREKKERFSLILESASTNQTSMYLCASSSDNSYEQYFGPGTRLTVT.

This clone was observed a handful of times. Other DNA variants within this sample encode the same CDR3. The chain couples TRBV18 to TRBJ1-5; perhaps TRBD1 as D (6 bases). V shed 2 bases and J shed 3 bases, with 11 bases lying between them. Germline assignment: CDR1 KGHSH and CDR2 LQKENI. The CDR3 loop spans 15 amino acids. The CDR3 here is CASSPGAGANQPQHF. In nucleotides, the CDR3 is TGTGCCAGCTCACCAGGAGCGGGGGCCAATCAGCCCCAGCATTTT.

This chain connects TRBV28 to TRBJ1-2; a weak D match, TRBD1 (5 bases). The V end lost 2 bases, the J end lost 4 bases, and 8 bases lay between the germline ends. The CDR3 runs to 13 residues. Germline V gene lookup returns CDR1 MDHEN and CDR2 SYDVKM. The CDR3 bases are TGTGCCAGCAGTTTACCAGGGATCTATGGCTACACCTTC. Translating gives CASSLPGIYGYTF.

This clone was seen only once. CDR3 nucleotides: TGCGCCAGCAGTGGGGACAGGGCCAGAGGTGAAGCTTTCTTT. This codes for CASSGDRARGEAFF. The chain couples TRBV5-1 to TRBJ1-1; 9 bases line up with TRBD1. The CDR3 length is 14 residues. Germline V gene data show CDR1 as SGHRS and CDR2 as YFSETQ. The trim removed 5 bases at V and 7 bases at J, leaving 9 bases unmatched. Filled out from reference TRBV5-1 and TRBJ1-1, the complete variable domain reads KAGVTQTPRYLIKTRGQQVTLSCSPISGHRSVSWYQQTPGQGLQFLFEYFSETQRNKGNFPGRFSGRQFSNSRSEMNVSTLELGDSALYLCASSGDRARGEAFFGQGTRLTVV.

This clone was picked up a small number of times. This chain joins TRBV5-1 and TRBJ2-7; D is perhaps TRBD1 (5 bases). The CDR3 has 12 amino acids. V was trimmed by 2 bases and J by 12 bases, leaving 15 bases between them. Per the germline V gene, CDR1 is SGHRS and CDR2 is YFSETQ. The CDR3 DNA sequence: TGCGCCAGCAGCTTAGGTGGGGCCAGGCGGTACTTC. It yields the protein CASSLGGARRYF.

The chain joins TRBV19 to TRBJ2-3; tentatively, D is TRBD1 (5 bases). V gave up 6 bases and J gave up 3 bases, with 13 bases separating them. CDR1 LNHDA and CDR2 SQIVND come from the germline V gene (reference sequence). The CDR3 has 14 residues. The CDR3 is CASSSRGWTDTQYF. The CDR3 DNA is TGTGCCAGTAGCTCTAGGGGATGGACAGATACGCAGTATTTT. The full variable domain, completed using reference TRBV19 and TRBJ2-3, is DGGITQSPKYLFRKEGQNVTLSCEQNLNHDAMYWYRQDPGQGLRLIYYSQIVNDFQKGDIAEGYSVSREKKESFPLTVTSAQKNPTAFYLCASSSRGWTDTQYFGPGTRLTVL.

The chain uses TRBV27 and TRBJ1-2, with 10 bases aligning to TRBD1. Germline CDR1 reads MNHEY; CDR2 reads SMNVEV (reference sequence). J gave up 5 bases and V 2 bases, and 2 bases lay outside the gene matches. The CDR3 has 14 residues. The CDR3 region has the DNA TGTGCCAGCAGTTTAGGGGGACAGGGGTATGGCTACACCTTC. It codes for CASSLGGQGYGYTF.

The V gene is TRBV6-1, the J gene TRBJ1-1; perhaps TRBD1 as D (5 bases). Per the germline V gene, CDR1 is MNHNS and CDR2 is SASEGT. This CDR3 contains 16 residues. Deletions cut 4 bases from V and 1 base from J, with 16 bases between. The CDR3 DNA sequence: TGTGCCAGCAGTGTAGACCCCAGGGTAAGGAACACTGAAGCTTTCTTT. It is translated as CASSVDPRVRNTEAFF.

This clone was seen once. CDR3 sequence (DNA): TGTGCCAGCAGCCAAGAGTGGGACTATACCAATGAGCAGTTCTTC. It specifies CASSQEWDYTNEQFF. The rearrangement links TRBV4-2 to TRBJ2-1, with TRBD2 matching 7 bases. The germline gives CDR1 LGHNA, CDR2 YNFKEQ. J lost 6 bases, V lost 0 bases, and 5 bases had no gene match. This CDR3 comprises 15 residues.

This clone was recorded only once. The chain combines TRBV7-8 with TRBJ2-1, with 9 bases fitting TRBD2. V shed 0 bases, J shed 8 bases, and the junction held 5 bases outside the gene matches. Looked up from germline, CDR1 is SGHVS and CDR2 is FQNEAQ. This CDR3 contains 15 residues. Here the CDR3 reads CASSLASGRADEQFF. The CDR3 bases are TGTGCCAGCAGCTTAGCTAGCGGGAGAGCAGATGAGCAGTTCTTC.

V is TRBV5-8 and J is TRBJ1-1, with D perhaps TRBD1 (5 bases). The CDR3 totals 14 residues. V lost 0 bases to trimming and J lost 1 base, with 7 bases between them. The germline V gene encodes CDR1 SGHTS and CDR2 YDEGEE. CDR3 in DNA: TGTGCCAGCAGCTTGGCAGGGCCGAACACTGAAGCTTTCTTT. Protein: CASSLAGPNTEAFF.

CDR3 sequence: CASSVGGESPLHF. The CDR3 DNA reads TGTGCCAGCAGCGTAGGAGGCGAATCACCCCTCCACTTT. The rearrangement links TRBV9 to TRBJ1-6; the D is unclear. The germline CDR1 and CDR2 sequences are SGDLS and YYNGEE. V lost 0 bases, J lost 10 bases, and 8 bases lay in between. The CDR3 totals 13 residues.